The rows below give T cell receptor beta chains drawn from one sample of a study of blood T cells in healthy people across ages. TCRdb itself ran the 5' RACE reads through MiXCR, one entry per CDR3 protein. The sample has 1.5 million to 2 million distinct CDR3 sequences, 40% to 55% seen once. Sequenced input: blood. The receptor source for this set is a middle-aged woman in good health. Both conserved end residues are part of each CDR3. A D gene is named only where the DNA matches it firmly. Size values are once, few and many counts, or a class for expanded clones, and some rows have none.

clone size	D gene	J gene	V gene	CDR3 protein	CDR3 DNA
.	.	TRBJ1-4	TRBV9	CASSAGYNEKLFF	TGTGCCAGCAGCGCGGGGTATAATGAAAAACTGTTTTTT
few	TRBD1	TRBJ2-3	TRBV7-2	CASSRPSSGQHTDTQYF	TGTGCCAGCAGCCGCCCATCGTCGGGACAGCACACAGATACGCAGTATTTT
.	.	TRBJ2-1	TRBV14	CASSQDLKRFSYNEQFF	TGTGCCAGCAGCCAAGATCTCAAGCGGTTCTCCTACAATGAGCAGTTCTTC
many	.	TRBJ2-7	TRBV6-2/TRBV6-3	CASSQNYEQYF	TGTGCCAGCAGCCAAAACTACGAGCAGTACTTC
.	.	TRBJ1-6	TRBV5-1	CASSFGSIDSPLHF	TGCGCCAGCAGCTTTGGCAGCATAGATTCACCCCTCCACTTT
once	.	TRBJ2-1	TRBV4-2	CASSQGRTLDNEQFF	TGTGCCAGCAGCCAAGGCCGGACACTCGACAATGAGCAGTTCTTC
few	.	TRBJ2-1	TRBV9	CASSVFSNWNEQFF	TGTGCCAGCAGCGTCTTTTCCAATTGGAATGAGCAGTTCTTC
.	.	TRBJ2-5	TRBV6-5	CASSYGLPPRAQYF	TGTGCCAGCAGTTACGGACTACCCCCTAGGGCCCAGTACTTC
.	.	TRBJ1-6	TRBV5-1	CASRSTGYDSPLHF	TGCGCCAGCAGATCGACGGGGTATGATTCACCCCTCCACTTT
.	TRBD1	TRBJ1-2	TRBV20-1	CSARDAGQGYGYTF	TGCAGTGCTAGAGACGCGGGACAGGGGTACGGCTACACCTTC
.	.	TRBJ1-5	TRBV20-1	CSARPGYNQPQHF	TGCAGTGCTAGGCCAGGGTATAATCAGCCCCAGCATTTT
.	TRBD1	TRBJ2-1	TRBV7-2	CASLFGTGAYNEQFF	TGTGCCAGCTTGTTCGGGACAGGGGCCTACAATGAGCAGTTCTTC
many	TRBD2	TRBJ2-5	TRBV12-3/TRBV12-4	CASSSPLRGAETQYF	TGTGCCAGCAGTTCTCCTTTGCGGGGGGCAGAGACCCAGTACTTC
few	TRBD1	TRBJ2-1	TRBV10-3	CAIADREYNEQFF	TGTGCCATCGCGGACAGGGAATACAATGAGCAGTTCTTC
.	TRBD1	TRBJ2-5	TRBV15	CATSRDKATGWGETQYF	TGTGCCACCAGCAGAGATAAGGCGACAGGGTGGGGGGAGACCCAGTACTTC
.	TRBD1	TRBJ1-2	TRBV25-1	CASSEFNTGTDYGYTF	TGTGCCAGCAGTGAATTTAACACCGGGACAGACTATGGCTACACCTTC
many	.	TRBJ2-3	TRBV7-2	CASSLDGGSTDTQYF	TGTGCCAGCAGCTTAGACGGGGGAAGCACAGATACGCAGTATTTT
.	.	TRBJ2-5	TRBV5-5	CANSLVWTPNQETQYF	TGTGCCAACAGCTTGGTTTGGACTCCCAATCAAGAGACCCAGTACTTC
few	.	TRBJ2-3	TRBV29-1	CSVRGRPDTQYF	TGCAGCGTTCGGGGTCGGCCCGATACGCAGTATTTT
once	.	TRBJ1-5	TRBV20-1	CSARSLQPYSNQPQHF	TGCAGTGCTAGATCCTTACAGCCTTATAGCAATCAGCCCCAGCATTTT
.	.	TRBJ2-1	TRBV29-1	CSVRVGETQFF	TGCAGCGTGAGGGTGGGAGAGACCCAGTTCTTC
few	TRBD1	TRBJ2-6	TRBV9	CASSQGQNSGANVLTF	TGTGCCAGCAGCCAGGGACAGAACTCTGGGGCCAACGTCCTGACTTTC
few	TRBD1	TRBJ2-7	TRBV11-1	CASSLDRESSYEQYF	TGTGCCAGCAGCCTGGACAGGGAGAGCTCCTACGAGCAGTACTTC